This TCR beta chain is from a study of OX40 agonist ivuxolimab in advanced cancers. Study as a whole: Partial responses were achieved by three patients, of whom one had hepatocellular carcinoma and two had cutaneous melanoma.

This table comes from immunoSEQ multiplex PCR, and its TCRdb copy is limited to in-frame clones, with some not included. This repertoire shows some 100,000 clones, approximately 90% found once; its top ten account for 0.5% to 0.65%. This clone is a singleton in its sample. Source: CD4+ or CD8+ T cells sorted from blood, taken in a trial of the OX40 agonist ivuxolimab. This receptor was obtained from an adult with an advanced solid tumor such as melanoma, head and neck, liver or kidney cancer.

CDR3: CASTDRTSNQPQHF. Written as DNA, the CDR3 is TGTGCCAGTACGGACAGGACTAGCAATCAGCCCCAGCATTTT. V and J are TRBV19 and TRBJ1-5; TRBD1 aligns across 7 bases. The CDR3 sequence is 14 residues long. Germline CDR1 and CDR2: LNHDA and SQIVND (reference sequence). The junction had 3 bases not matched to a gene; V was cut back by 7 bases and J by 0 bases.